The 32 T cell receptor beta chains given below trace back to one sample, sequenced in a study of Ad26.COV2.S vaccination and SARS-CoV-2 variants. The protocol was immunoSEQ multiplex PCR, while the TCRdb copy is restricted to in-frame clones and leaves out a portion. The sample has some 520,000 clones, roughly 87% seen once; the top ten hold roughly 13%. Treatment defined: around 19 received Ad26.COV2.S at low or high dose, single or two shots; 5 received placebo; per-sample allocation not given. On day 63 after the first injection, vaccine and placebo recipients gave samples. The sample in question was peripheral blood, obtained in a trial of Ad26.COV2.S vaccine versus placebo. Source of these receptors: a person between 18 and 65 years old who received the Ad26.COV2.S COVID-19 vaccine or a placebo.

The chain recombines TRBV30 with TRBJ2-1; TRBD2 agrees at 11 bases. Germline CDR1 GTSNPN, CDR2 SVGIG (reference sequence). V shed 7 bases and J 4 bases; nucleotides not matched to a gene: 3. The CDR3 is made up of 13 amino acids. CDR3 in DNA: TGTGCCTCCAGACTAGCGGGGTACAATGAGCAGTTCTTC. Translating gives CASRLAGYNEQFF.

This chain connects TRBV4-3 to TRBJ2-4; 12 nucleotides match TRBD2. The ends lost 2 bases at V and 8 bases at J; junction bases unmatched: 4. Looked up from germline, CDR1 is LGHNA and CDR2 is YSLEER. The CDR3 is 15 amino acids. The CDR3 DNA is TGCGCCAGCAGCCAATCGGCTAGCGGGAGGGACATTCAGTACTTC. This encodes CASSQSASGRDIQYF.

This chain uses TRBV6-2 or TRBV6-3 with TRBJ1-5, with D perhaps TRBD1 (5 bases). V lost 2 bases and J lost 9, with 17 bases in between. This CDR3 contains 15 residues. CDR1 is MNHEY and CDR2 is SVGEGT in the germline V gene. CDR3 residues: CASSYGAGPGGPQHF. Here the CDR3 DNA reads TGTGCCAGCAGTTACGGGGCAGGACCGGGGGGGCCCCAGCATTTT.

This rearrangement joins TRBV30 to TRBJ1-3; D gene ambiguous. There are 11 residues in the CDR3. Germline V gene sequence: CDR1 GTSNPN, CDR2 SVGIG (reference sequence). DNA for the CDR3: TGTGCAGCTCCGGGTGGAAACACCATATATTTT. It is translated as CAAPGGNTIYF.

The chain has TRBV3-1 (or the pseudogene TRBV3-2) and TRBJ1-2; weak D call: TRBD1 (6 bases). The V end lost 2 bases, the J end lost 4 bases, and 14 bases lay between the germline ends. This CDR3 comprises 15 residues. CDR1 is LGHDT and CDR2 is YNNKEL in the germline V gene (reference sequence). CDR3 nucleotide sequence: TGTGCCAGCAGCCAACTAATAGGGGGGGCCTATGGCTACACCTTC. Translation: CASSQLIGGAYGYTF.

The rearrangement joins TRBV18 to TRBJ1-4, with 9 nucleotides matching TRBD1. V lost 3 bases, J lost 6 bases, and 11 bases stayed unmatched. This CDR3 contains 17 residues. Germline V lookup: CDR1 KGHSH, CDR2 LQKENI. Here the CDR3 DNA reads TGTGCCAGCTCACCGCAGCGCCTCGACAGGGGGTATGAAAAACTGTTTTTT. Protein product: CASSPQRLDRGYEKLFF.

V is TRBV19 and J is TRBJ1-4, with D possibly being TRBD1 (6 bases). The ends were cut back, 3 bases at V and 0 bases at J, with 20 bases in the middle. Germline CDR1 reads LNHDA; CDR2 reads SQIVND (reference sequence). CDR3 length equals 19 residues. In DNA, the CDR3 is TGTGCCAGTAGTATCGGGGGACACGGGATTAGGGCAACTAATGAAAAACTGTTTTTT. Its translation: CASSIGGHGIRATNEKLFF. The full variable domain, completed using reference TRBV19 and TRBJ1-4, is DGGITQSPKYLFRKEGQNVTLSCEQNLNHDAMYWYRQDPGQGLRLIYYSQIVNDFQKGDIAEGYSVSREKKESFPLTVTSAQKNPTAFYLCASSIGGHGIRATNEKLFFGSGTQLSVL.

The chain is built from TRBV7-9 and TRBJ1-1, with D unresolved. CDR1 is SEHNR and CDR2 is FQNEAQ in the germline V gene (reference sequence). V lost 1 base to trimming and J lost 4 bases, with 7 bases between them. The CDR3 sequence is 13 residues long. This chain's CDR3 is CASSLEGSTEAFF. CDR3 nucleotide sequence: TGTGCCAGCAGCTTAGAAGGGAGCACTGAAGCTTTCTTT.

This chain uses TRBV28 with TRBJ2-7, with 8 bases that match TRBD1. V was clipped by 5 bases and J by 2 bases; unmatched bases: 2. The CDR3 runs to 13 residues. Per germline, CDR1 MDHEN and CDR2 SYDVKM. This CDR3 reads CASSETGAYEQYF. As DNA, the CDR3 is TGTGCCAGCAGTGAGACAGGGGCCTACGAGCAGTACTTC.

This sequence joins TRBV5-8 and TRBJ2-2; TRBD2 aligns across 13 bases. Germline CDR1 reads SGHTS; CDR2 reads YDEGEE. The CDR3 has 16 amino acids. Trimming took 3 bases from V and 3 from J; bases not matched to a gene: 2. The CDR3 DNA follows: TGTGCCAGCAGCTCCGGACTAGCGGGAGACACCGGGGAGCTGTTTTTT. Residues: CASSSGLAGDTGELFF.

The chain is built from TRBV6-5 and TRBJ2-7; 8 bases map to TRBD2. Germline-derived CDR1 and CDR2 are MNHEY and SVGAGI. V trimming: 10 bases; J trimming: 2 bases; junction bases outside the gene matches: 4. The CDR3 spans 12 residues. CDR3 sequence (DNA): TGTGCCACCGGGGGGGGGCCCTACGAGCAGTACTTC. This sequence encodes CATGGGPYEQYF.

V usage is TRBV4-2 and J usage is TRBJ2-1, with 7 bases aligning to TRBD2. The germline V gene encodes CDR1 LGHNA and CDR2 YNFKEQ. V lost 1 base and J lost 9; bases outside the gene matches: 6. CDR3 length equals 14 residues. The CDR3 region has the DNA TGTGCCAGCAGCCAAGGGAGACTAGCTTTTGAGCAGTTCTTC. Its protein product is CASSQGRLAFEQFF.

The CDR3, as DNA: TGTGCCAGCAGTTTGACAGCGACCGGGGAGCTGTTTTTT. It codes for CASSLTATGELFF. The V call is TRBV6-2 or TRBV6-3, the J call TRBJ2-2; D may be TRBD1 (5 bases). This CDR3 region has 13 residues. Germline CDR1 MNHEY, CDR2 SVGEGT. V dropped 4 bases and J dropped 5 bases, with 8 bases sitting between them.

The V call is TRBV28, the J call TRBJ1-6, with TRBD1 as a possible D gene (6 bases). The V and J ends lost 6 bases and 4 bases respectively, with 19 bases between them. This CDR3 has 17 residues. The germline V gene has CDR1 MDHEN and CDR2 SYDVKM. CDR3 loop: CASSRRGGLSYNSPLHF. The CDR3 DNA reads TGTGCCAGCAGCCGAAGAGGGGGGTTGAGTTATAATTCACCCCTCCACTTT.

This sequence joins TRBV24-1 and TRBJ2-2; D might be TRBD2 (5 bases). Germline values: CDR1 KGHDR, CDR2 SFDVKD. The length of the CDR3 is 14 residues. V was clipped by 7 bases and J by 2 bases, with 10 bases between them. This CDR3 is CATRGATNTGELFF. The CDR3 DNA is TGTGCCACCAGGGGAGCGACAAACACCGGGGAGCTGTTTTTT.

The rearrangement uses TRBV19 and TRBJ1-2; TRBD1 is a possible D gene (5 bases). The CDR3 is 13 residues long. V lost 5 bases, J lost 5 bases, and 12 bases lay in between. Germline CDR1 reads LNHDA; CDR2 reads SQIVND (reference sequence). CDR3: CASSGRTRYGYTF. In DNA form, the CDR3 reads TGTGCCAGTAGTGGACGGACAAGATATGGCTACACCTTC.

This clone was seen a handful of times. The rearrangement links TRBV3-1 (or the pseudogene TRBV3-2) to TRBJ2-7, with no clear D. This CDR3 is 12 amino acids long. Germline V gives CDR1 LGHDT, CDR2 YNNKEL (reference sequence). V lost 1 base and J 10 bases, leaving 11 bases between the germline ends. The chain's CDR3 is CASSQALSEQYF. The DNA of the CDR3 is TGTGCCAGCAGCCAAGCCTTGAGCGAACAGTACTTC.

A single count supports this clone. The V call is TRBV6-2 or TRBV6-3, the J call TRBJ2-3, with a possible D match to TRBD2 (6 bases). The V end lost 6 bases, the J end lost 6 bases, and 16 bases lay between the germline ends. CDR3 size: 14 residues. Germline CDR1 MNHEY, CDR2 SVGEGT. CDR3 amino acids: CASSLRTSLDTQYF. Written as DNA, the CDR3 is TGTGCCAGCAGCCTACGAACTAGCTTGGATACGCAGTATTTT.

V is TRBV12-3 or TRBV12-4 and J is TRBJ1-1; D is ambiguous. This CDR3 spans 13 amino acids. The V end was cut by 2 bases, the J end by 1 base, with 5 bases between. CDR3 nucleotides: TGTGCCAGCAGTTTATTCCCGAACACTGAAGCTTTCTTT. Its translation: CASSLFPNTEAFF.

CDR3 bases: TGTGCCAGCAGACCCCAGCGAGGAGTTAAAGATACGCAGTATTTT. It codes for CASRPQRGVKDTQYF. This chain links TRBV6-5 with TRBJ2-3, with D unresolved. CDR1 MNHEY and CDR2 SVGAGI come from the germline V gene. Trimming pared 6 bases from V and 5 bases from J, leaving 18 bases between. The CDR3 spans 15 residues.

CDR3 sequence (DNA): TGTGCCAGCTCACCACCTTCGGGACAGGGGATTTCTCAGCCCCAGCATTTT. Protein: CASSPPSGQGISQPQHF. V and J are TRBV18 and TRBJ1-5; 10 bases are a match to TRBD1. Looked up from germline, CDR1 is KGHSH and CDR2 is LQKENI. This CDR3 is built from 17 residues. V lost 0 bases and J lost 6; bases outside the gene matches: 8.

The rearrangement links TRBV19 to TRBJ2-7; TRBD2 might be the D (6 bases). Germline V gene lookup returns CDR1 LNHDA and CDR2 SQIVND (reference sequence). This CDR3 has 14 residues. V lost 3 bases to trimming and J lost 4 bases, with 13 bases between them. CDR3 residues: CASSMQGLRYEQYF. CDR3 bases: TGTGCCAGTAGTATGCAGGGACTGCGTTACGAGCAGTACTTC. Full variable domain (missing parts from reference TRBV19 and TRBJ2-7): DGGITQSPKYLFRKEGQNVTLSCEQNLNHDAMYWYRQDPGQGLRLIYYSQIVNDFQKGDIAEGYSVSREKKESFPLTVTSAQKNPTAFYLCASSMQGLRYEQYFGPGTRLTVT.

The J gene is TRBJ1-5, the V gene TRBV3-1 (or the pseudogene TRBV3-2); tentative D call: TRBD1 (6 bases). The length of the CDR3 is 15 residues. CDR1 and CDR2 (germline): LGHDT, YNNKEL (reference sequence). The V and J ends lost 8 bases and 1 base respectively, with 15 bases between them. The chain's CDR3 is CASSIGGASNQPQHF. The CDR3 DNA reads TGTGCCAGCTCTATTGGGGGGGCCAGCAATCAGCCCCAGCATTTT.

This chain connects TRBV28 to TRBJ1-3, with D possibly matching TRBD1 (6 bases). The V gene's germline CDR1 is MDHEN and CDR2 SYDVKM. The CDR3 spans 14 residues. CDR3 DNA: TGTGCTACGCAAAGGGGGAAAAAAGGAAACACCATATATTTT. It is translated as CATQRGKKGNTIYF. Full variable domain (remainder filled in from reference TRBV28 and TRBJ1-3): DVKVTQSSRYLVKRTGEKVFLECVQDMDHENMFWYRQDPGLGLRLIYFSYDVKMKEKGDIPEGYSVSREKKERFSLILESASTNQTSMYLCATQRGKKGNTIYFGEGSWLTVV.

This clone was observed once. The chain joins TRBV4-2 to TRBJ2-3; the D call may be TRBD1 or TRBD2 (5 bases each). The CDR3 runs 14 residues. Trimming removed 4 bases at V and 4 bases at J, with 12 bases between. CDR1 and CDR2 (germline): LGHNA, YNFKEQ. In DNA form, the CDR3 reads TGTGCCAGCAGCCCCCGAGAGGGGTCAGATACGCAGTATTTT. Encoded protein: CASSPREGSDTQYF.

This clone has only a few counts. The rearrangement uses TRBV14 and TRBJ1-6; possible D gene TRBD1, 6 bases. V gave up 5 bases and J gave up 6 bases, with 14 bases separating them. This CDR3 has 15 amino acids. CDR1 and CDR2 from the germline V gene are SGHDN and FVKESK. Here the CDR3 reads CASSSQGRANSPLHF. CDR3 bases: TGTGCCAGCAGCTCCCAGGGGAGGGCTAATTCACCCCTCCACTTT.

The chain has TRBV6-6 and TRBJ2-7, with D tentatively TRBD1 or TRBD2 (5 bases each). V was cut by 10 bases and J by 3 bases, with 16 bases left in between. The germline CDR1 and CDR2 sequences are MNHNY and SVGAGI (reference sequence). The CDR3 contains 13 residues. This CDR3 is CATRELQLYEQYF. The DNA for the CDR3 is TGTGCCACCAGGGAGTTGCAACTCTACGAGCAGTACTTC.

The V and J genes are TRBV2 and TRBJ2-7; tentatively, D is TRBD2 (6 bases). The CDR3 covers 13 residues. Trimming removed 7 bases at V and 4 bases at J, with 14 bases between. The germline gives CDR1 SNHLY, CDR2 FYNNEI. The CDR3 nucleotides are TGTGCCAGCACTTGGCGGGACCTTTACGAGCAGTACTTC. As protein: CASTWRDLYEQYF.

This chain uses TRBV27 with TRBJ2-1; 10 nucleotides match TRBD1. Germline CDR1 is MNHEY and CDR2 is SMNVEV (reference sequence). V was pared by 3 bases and J by 2 bases, with 4 bases of the junction left unmatched. The CDR3 contains 16 residues. Written as DNA, the CDR3 is TGTGCCAGCAGTTTGACCGGGACAGGGGCCTACAATGAGCAGTTCTTC. Its protein product is CASSLTGTGAYNEQFF.

This clone appeared once. The chain has TRBV27 and TRBJ2-4, with 8 bases lining up with TRBD2. Germline CDR1 MNHEY, CDR2 SMNVEV (reference sequence). The ends lost 5 bases at V and 8 bases at J; junction bases unmatched: 11. The CDR3 contains 15 residues. The CDR3 region has the DNA TGTGCCAGCAGTCCTCCCGGGAGGGTACGGGACATTCAGTACTTC. Translating gives CASSPPGRVRDIQYF.

The rearrangement links TRBV5-1 to TRBJ2-1; D possibly corresponds to TRBD1 (6 bases). Germline lookup yields CDR1 SGHRS and CDR2 YFSETQ. Trimming removed 0 bases at V and 2 bases at J, with 9 bases between. This CDR3 has 15 residues. The CDR3 here is CASSLETGPYNEQFF. The DNA of the CDR3 is TGCGCCAGCAGCTTGGAAACAGGGCCCTACAATGAGCAGTTCTTC.

The chain links TRBV6-6 to TRBJ2-3, with 7 positions matching TRBD2. This CDR3 is 15 amino acids long. Germline V CDR1 and CDR2: MNHNY, SVGAGI (reference sequence). The V segment lost 7 bases and the J segment 0 bases; nucleotides outside the gene matches: 7. The CDR3, as DNA: TGTGCCAGCACTATTACGGGGGGAAGCACAGATACGCAGTATTTT. This gives the protein CASTITGGSTDTQYF.